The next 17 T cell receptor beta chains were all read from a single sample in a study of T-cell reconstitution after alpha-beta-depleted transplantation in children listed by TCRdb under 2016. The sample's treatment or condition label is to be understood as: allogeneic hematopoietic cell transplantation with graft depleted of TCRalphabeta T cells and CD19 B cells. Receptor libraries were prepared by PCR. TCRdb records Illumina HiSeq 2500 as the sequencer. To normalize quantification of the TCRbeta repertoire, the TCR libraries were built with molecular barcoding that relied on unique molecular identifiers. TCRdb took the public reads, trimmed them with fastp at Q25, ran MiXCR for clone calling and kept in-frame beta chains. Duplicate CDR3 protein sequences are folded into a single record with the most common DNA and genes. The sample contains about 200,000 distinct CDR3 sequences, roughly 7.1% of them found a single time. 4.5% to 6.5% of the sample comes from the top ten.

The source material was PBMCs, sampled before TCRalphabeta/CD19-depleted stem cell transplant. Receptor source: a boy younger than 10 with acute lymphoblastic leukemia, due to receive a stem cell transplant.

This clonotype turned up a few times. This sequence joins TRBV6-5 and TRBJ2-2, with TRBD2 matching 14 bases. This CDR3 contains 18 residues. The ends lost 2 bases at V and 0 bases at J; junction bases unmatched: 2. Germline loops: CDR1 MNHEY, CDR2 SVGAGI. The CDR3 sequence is CASSYPTSGRANTGELFF. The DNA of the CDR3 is TGTGCCAGCAGTTACCCGACTAGCGGGAGGGCGAACACCGGGGAGCTGTTTTTT.

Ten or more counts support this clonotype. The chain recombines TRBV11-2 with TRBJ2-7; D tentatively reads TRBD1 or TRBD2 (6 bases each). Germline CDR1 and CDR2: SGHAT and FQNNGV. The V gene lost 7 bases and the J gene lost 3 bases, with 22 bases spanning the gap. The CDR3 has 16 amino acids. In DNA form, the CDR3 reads TGTGCCAGCACCATTATGGACGGGGGCGGTTACTACGAGCAGTACTTC. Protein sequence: CASTIMDGGGYYEQYF.

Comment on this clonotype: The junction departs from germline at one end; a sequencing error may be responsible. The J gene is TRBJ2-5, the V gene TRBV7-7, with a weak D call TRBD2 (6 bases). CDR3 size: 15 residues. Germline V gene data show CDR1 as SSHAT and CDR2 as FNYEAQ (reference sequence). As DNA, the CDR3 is TGTGCTAGCAGCCATAGACCCGCGGGGCAAGAGACCCAGTACTTC. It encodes CASSHRPAGQETQYF.

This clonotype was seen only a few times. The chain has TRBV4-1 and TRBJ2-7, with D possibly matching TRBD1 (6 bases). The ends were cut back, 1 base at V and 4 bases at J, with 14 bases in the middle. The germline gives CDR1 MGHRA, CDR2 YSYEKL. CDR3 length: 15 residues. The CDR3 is CASSQAEQGSYEQYF. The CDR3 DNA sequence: TGCGCCAGCAGCCAAGCCGAACAGGGCAGTTACGAGCAGTACTTC.

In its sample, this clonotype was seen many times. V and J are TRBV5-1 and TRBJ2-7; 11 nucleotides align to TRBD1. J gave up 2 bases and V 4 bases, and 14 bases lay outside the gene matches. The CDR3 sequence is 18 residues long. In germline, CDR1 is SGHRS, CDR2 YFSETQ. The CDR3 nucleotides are TGCGCCAGCAGCCGAGGACAGGGGGCGACCTTTGCCCCCTACGAGCAGTACTTC. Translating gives CASSRGQGATFAPYEQYF.

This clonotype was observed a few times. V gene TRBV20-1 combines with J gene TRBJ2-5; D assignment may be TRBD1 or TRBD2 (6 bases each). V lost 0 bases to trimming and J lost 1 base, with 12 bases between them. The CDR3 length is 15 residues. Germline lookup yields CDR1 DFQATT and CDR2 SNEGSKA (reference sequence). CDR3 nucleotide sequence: TGCAGTGCTAGAGATACGGGGGCGACCCAAGAGACCCAGTACTTC. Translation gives CSARDTGATQETQYF.

The CDR3 loop is CASSYSFSPGEETQYF. The CDR3 region has the DNA TGTGCCAGCAGTTACTCGTTTTCGCCGGGGGAGGAGACCCAGTACTTC. The V and J genes are TRBV6-2 or TRBV6-3 and TRBJ2-5; D perhaps matches TRBD2 (6 bases). The V and J ends lost 0 bases and 5 bases respectively, with 16 bases between them. The CDR3 loop spans 16 amino acids. Germline CDR1 is MNHEY and CDR2 is SVGEGT.

The CDR3 here is CATSTPADYNRDTYWDTQYF. DNA of the CDR3: TGTGCCACCAGCACCCCCGCAGACTACAACCGGGACACATATTGGGATACGCAGTATTTT. The chain links TRBV15 to TRBJ2-3; tentative D call: TRBD1 (6 bases). V was trimmed by 4 bases and J by 6 bases, leaving 32 bases between them. Germline-derived CDR1 and CDR2 are LNHNV and YYDKDF (reference sequence). The CDR3 covers 20 residues.

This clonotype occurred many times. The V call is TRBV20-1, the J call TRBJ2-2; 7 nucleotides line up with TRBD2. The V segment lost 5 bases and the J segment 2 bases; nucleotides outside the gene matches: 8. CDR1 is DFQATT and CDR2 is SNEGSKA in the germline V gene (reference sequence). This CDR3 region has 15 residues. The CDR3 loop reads CSAGRTSDNTGELFF. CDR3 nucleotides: TGCAGTGCTGGAAGGACTAGTGACAACACCGGGGAGCTGTTTTTT.

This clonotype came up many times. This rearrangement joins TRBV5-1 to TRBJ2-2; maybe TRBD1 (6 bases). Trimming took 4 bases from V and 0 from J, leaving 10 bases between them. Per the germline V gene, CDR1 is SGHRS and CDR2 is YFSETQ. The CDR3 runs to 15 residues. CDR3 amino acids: CASSADRPNTGELFF. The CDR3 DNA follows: TGCGCCAGCAGCGCGGACAGACCGAACACCGGGGAGCTGTTTTTT.

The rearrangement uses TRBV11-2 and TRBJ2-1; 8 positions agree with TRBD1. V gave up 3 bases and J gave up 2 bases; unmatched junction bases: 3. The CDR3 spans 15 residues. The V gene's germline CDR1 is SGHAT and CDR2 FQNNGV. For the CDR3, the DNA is TGTGCCAGCAGCTTGCACAGGGGGACCTACAATGAGCAGTTCTTC. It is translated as CASSLHRGTYNEQFF.

CDR3 loop: CASRVAGAGEQFF. The CDR3, as DNA: TGTGCCAGCAGGGTCGCGGGGGCAGGTGAGCAGTTCTTC. The chain recombines TRBV2 with TRBJ2-1; weak D call: TRBD2 (7 bases). CDR3 length: 13 residues. V lost 6 bases to trimming and J lost 9 bases, with 15 bases between them. CDR1 and CDR2 (germline): SNHLY, FYNNEI.

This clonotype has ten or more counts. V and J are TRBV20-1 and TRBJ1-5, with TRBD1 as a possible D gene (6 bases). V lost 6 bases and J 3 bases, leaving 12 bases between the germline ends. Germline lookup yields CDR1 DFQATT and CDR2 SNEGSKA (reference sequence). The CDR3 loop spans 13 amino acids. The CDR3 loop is CSAETGNNQPQHF. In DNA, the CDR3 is TGCAGTGCCGAGACAGGCAACAATCAGCCCCAGCATTTT.

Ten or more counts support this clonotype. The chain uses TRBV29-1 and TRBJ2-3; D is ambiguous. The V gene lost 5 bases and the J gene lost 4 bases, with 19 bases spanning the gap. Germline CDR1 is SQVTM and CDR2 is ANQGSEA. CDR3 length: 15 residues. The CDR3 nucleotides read TGCAGCGTTTCAAATGGGATCTCTTGGGCAGATACGCAGTATTTT. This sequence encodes CSVSNGISWADTQYF.

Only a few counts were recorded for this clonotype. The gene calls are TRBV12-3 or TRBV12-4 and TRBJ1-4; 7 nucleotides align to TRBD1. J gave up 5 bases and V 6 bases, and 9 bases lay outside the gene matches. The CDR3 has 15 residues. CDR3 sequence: CASRQGGPENEKLFF. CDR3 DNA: TGTGCCAGCAGGCAGGGGGGACCCGAGAATGAAAAACTGTTTTTT.

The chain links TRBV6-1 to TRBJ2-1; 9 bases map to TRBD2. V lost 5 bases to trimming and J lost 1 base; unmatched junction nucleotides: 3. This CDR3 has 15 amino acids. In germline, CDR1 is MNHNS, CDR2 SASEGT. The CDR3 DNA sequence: TGTGCCAGCAGTAAGCTAGCGGGATCCTACAATGAGCAGTTCTTC. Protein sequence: CASSKLAGSYNEQFF.

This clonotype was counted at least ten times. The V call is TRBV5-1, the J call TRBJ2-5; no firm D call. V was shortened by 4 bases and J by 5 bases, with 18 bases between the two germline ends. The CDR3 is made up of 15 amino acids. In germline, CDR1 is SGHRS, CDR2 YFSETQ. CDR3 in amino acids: CASSETGPRRETQYF. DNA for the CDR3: TGCGCCAGCAGCGAGACGGGCCCTCGGCGGGAGACCCAGTACTTC.